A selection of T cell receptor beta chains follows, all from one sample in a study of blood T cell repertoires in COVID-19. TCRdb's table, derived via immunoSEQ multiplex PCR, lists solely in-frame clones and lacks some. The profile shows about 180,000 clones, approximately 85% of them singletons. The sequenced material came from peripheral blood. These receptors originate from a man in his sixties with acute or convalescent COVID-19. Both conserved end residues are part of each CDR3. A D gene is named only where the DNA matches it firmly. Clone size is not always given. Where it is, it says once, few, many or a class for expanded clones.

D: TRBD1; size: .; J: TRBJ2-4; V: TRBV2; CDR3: CASSLTGGAKNIQYF; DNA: TGTGCCAGCAGTTTAACAGGGGGGGCCAAAAACATTCAGTACTTC
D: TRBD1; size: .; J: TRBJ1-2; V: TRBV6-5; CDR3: CASRATGGDGYTF; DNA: TGTGCCAGCAGAGCCACAGGGGGCGATGGCTACACCTTC
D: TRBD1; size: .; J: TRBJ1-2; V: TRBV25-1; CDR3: CASSELTGENYGYTF; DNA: TGTGCCAGCAGTGAGCTGACAGGGGAGAACTATGGCTACACCTTC
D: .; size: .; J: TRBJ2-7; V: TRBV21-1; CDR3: CASTPGRAGPYEQYF; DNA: TGTGCCAGCACCCCCGGACGGGCAGGGCCATACGAGCAGTACTTC
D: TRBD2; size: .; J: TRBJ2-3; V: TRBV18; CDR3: CASSPLGTSGSASTDTQYF; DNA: TGTGCCAGCTCACCTCTGGGGACTAGCGGGAGTGCTAGCACAGATACGCAGTATTTT
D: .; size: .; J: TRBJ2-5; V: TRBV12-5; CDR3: CATQPGGKETQYF; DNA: TGTGCTACCCAACCTGGTGGCAAAGAGACCCAGTACTTC
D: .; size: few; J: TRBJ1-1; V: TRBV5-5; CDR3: CASSLGSTEAFF; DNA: TGTGCCAGCAGCTTGGGGAGCACTGAAGCTTTCTTT
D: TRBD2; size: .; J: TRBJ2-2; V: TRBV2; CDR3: CAGTGGNTGELFF; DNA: TGTGCCGGAACGGGAGGGAACACCGGGGAGCTGTTTTTT
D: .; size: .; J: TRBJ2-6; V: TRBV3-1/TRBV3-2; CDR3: CASSQGALGGANVLTF; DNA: TGTGCCAGCAGCCAAGGGGCACTAGGGGGGGCTAACGTCCTGACTTTC
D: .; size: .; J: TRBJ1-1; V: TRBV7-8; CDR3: CASTFSRTDNTEAFF; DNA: TGTGCCAGCACCTTTAGTAGGACAGACAACACTGAAGCTTTCTTT
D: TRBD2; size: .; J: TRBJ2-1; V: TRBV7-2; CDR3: CASSLAQSGRGDEQFF; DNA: TGTGCCAGCAGCTTAGCCCAGAGCGGGAGGGGGGATGAGCAGTTCTTC
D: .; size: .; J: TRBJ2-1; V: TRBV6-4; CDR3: CASSVPDLSGFSYNEQFF; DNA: TGTGCCAGCAGTGTCCCCGACCTCTCGGGGTTCTCCTACAATGAGCAGTTCTTC
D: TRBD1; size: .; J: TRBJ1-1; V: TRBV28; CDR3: CASSPGGRNTEAFF; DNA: TGTGCCAGCAGTCCAGGGGGGAGAAACACTGAAGCTTTCTTT
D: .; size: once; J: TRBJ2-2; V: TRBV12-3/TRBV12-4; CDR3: CASSSVAGELFF; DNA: TGTGCCAGCAGTTCCGTTGCCGGGGAGCTGTTTTTT
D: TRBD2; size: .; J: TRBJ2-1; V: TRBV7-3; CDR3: CASSLGLAGTNEQFF; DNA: TGTGCCAGCAGCTTGGGGCTAGCGGGAACGAATGAGCAGTTCTTC
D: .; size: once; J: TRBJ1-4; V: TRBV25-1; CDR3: CASREGAWEKLFF; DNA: TGTGCCAGTCGTGAAGGGGCTTGGGAAAAACTGTTTTTT
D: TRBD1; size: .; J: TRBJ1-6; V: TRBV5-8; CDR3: CASSSERGQNSPLHF; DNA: TGTGCCAGCAGCTCCGAAAGGGGGCAGAATTCACCCCTCCACTTT
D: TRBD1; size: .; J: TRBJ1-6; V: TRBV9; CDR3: CASSEGGQDYNSPLHF; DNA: TGTGCCAGCAGCGAAGGCGGACAGGACTATAATTCACCCCTCCACTTT
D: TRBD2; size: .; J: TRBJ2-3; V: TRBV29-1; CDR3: CSRRGLAVTDTQYF; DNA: TGCAGCCGCCGGGGACTAGCGGTAACAGATACGCAGTATTTT
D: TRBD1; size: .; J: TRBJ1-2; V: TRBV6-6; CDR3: CASTDPGTGNYGYTF; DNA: TGTGCCAGCACCGACCCCGGGACAGGGAACTATGGCTACACCTTC
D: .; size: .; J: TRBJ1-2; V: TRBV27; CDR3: CASSSPGRGYFGYTF; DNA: TGTGCCAGCAGTTCCCCAGGCCGGGGATATTTTGGCTACACCTTC
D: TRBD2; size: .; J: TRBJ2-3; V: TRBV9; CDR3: CASSASGRPDTQYF; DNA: TGTGCCAGCAGCGCCAGCGGGAGACCAGATACGCAGTATTTT
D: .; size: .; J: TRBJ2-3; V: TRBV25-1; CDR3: CASSAWGRAGADTQYF; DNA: TGTGCCAGCAGTGCCTGGGGGCGGGCAGGGGCAGATACGCAGTATTTT
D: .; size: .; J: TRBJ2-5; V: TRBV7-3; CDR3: CARSLKHIGKTQYF; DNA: TGTGCCAGGTCCCTCAAGCACATCGGGAAGACCCAGTACTTC
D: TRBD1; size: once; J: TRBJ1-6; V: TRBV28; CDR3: CASSLSGTGIGYNSPLHF; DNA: TGTGCCAGCAGTTTATCGGGGACAGGGATTGGCTATAATTCACCCCTCCACTTT
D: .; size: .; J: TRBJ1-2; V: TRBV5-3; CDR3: CARSLGAGNGANYGYTF; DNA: TGTGCCAGAAGCTTGGGGGCGGGTAACGGTGCTAACTATGGCTACACCTTC
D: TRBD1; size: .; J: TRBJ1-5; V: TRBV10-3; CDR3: CAISGDRDQPQHF; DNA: TGTGCCATCAGTGGGGACAGGGATCAGCCCCAGCATTTT
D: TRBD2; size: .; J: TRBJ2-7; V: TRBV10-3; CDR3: CAMSGKGGGSSYEQYF; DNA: TGTGCCATGAGTGGGAAGGGCGGGGGGAGCTCCTACGAGCAGTACTTC
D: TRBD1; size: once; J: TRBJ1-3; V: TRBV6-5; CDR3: CASSFAGGAGNTIYF; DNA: TGTGCCAGCAGCTTCGCAGGGGGCGCTGGAAACACCATATATTTT
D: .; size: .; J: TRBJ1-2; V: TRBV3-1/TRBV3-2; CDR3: CASRQSQRDYGYTF; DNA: TGTGCCAGCAGACAGTCCCAGAGAGACTATGGCTACACCTTC
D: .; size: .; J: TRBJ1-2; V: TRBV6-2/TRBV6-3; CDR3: CASSQDSNYGYTF; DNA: TGTGCCAGCAGTCAGGACAGTAACTATGGCTACACCTTC
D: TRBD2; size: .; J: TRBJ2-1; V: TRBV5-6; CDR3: CASSTRLAGGSYNEQFF; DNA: TGTGCCAGCAGCACTCGACTAGCGGGAGGATCCTACAATGAGCAGTTCTTC
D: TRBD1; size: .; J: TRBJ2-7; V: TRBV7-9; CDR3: CASSTGTGIQNEQYF; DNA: TGTGCCAGCAGCACCGGGACAGGGATACAGAACGAGCAGTACTTC
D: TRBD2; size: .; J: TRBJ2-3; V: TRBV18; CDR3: CASSPIAGVGRDTDTQYF; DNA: TGTGCCAGCTCACCAATAGCGGGAGTTGGCCGCGACACAGATACGCAGTATTTT
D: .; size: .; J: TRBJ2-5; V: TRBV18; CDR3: CASSPDKVGTQYF; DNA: TGTGCCAGCTCACCAGACAAGGTGGGGACCCAGTACTTC
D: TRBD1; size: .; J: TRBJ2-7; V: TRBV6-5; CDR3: CASREGQGYEQYF; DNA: TGTGCCTCCAGGGAGGGACAGGGCTACGAGCAGTACTTC
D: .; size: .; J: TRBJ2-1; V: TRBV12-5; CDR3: CASGLAGNSYNEQFF; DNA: TGTGCTAGTGGTTTGGCAGGGAACTCCTACAATGAGCAGTTCTTC
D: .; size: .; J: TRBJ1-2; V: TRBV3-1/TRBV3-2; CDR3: CASSQDTPYGYTF; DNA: TGTGCCAGCAGCCAAGACACTCCCTATGGCTACACCTTC
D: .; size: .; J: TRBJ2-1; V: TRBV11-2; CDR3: CASSLAESSYNEQFF; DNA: TGTGCCAGCAGCTTAGCGGAGAGCTCCTACAATGAGCAGTTCTTC
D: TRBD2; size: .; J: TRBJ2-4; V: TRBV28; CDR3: CASSRAFRGGRQNIQYF; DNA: TGTGCCAGCAGCCGGGCCTTCCGGGGGGGGAGGCAAAACATTCAGTACTTC
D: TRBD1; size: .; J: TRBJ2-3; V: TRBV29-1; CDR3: CSVETGGRDTDTQYF; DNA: TGCAGCGTTGAAACAGGGGGCAGGGACACAGATACGCAGTATTTT
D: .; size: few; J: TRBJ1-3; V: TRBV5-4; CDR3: CASSPSQGAGNTIYF; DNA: TGTGCCAGCAGCCCGTCCCAAGGGGCAGGAAACACCATATATTTT
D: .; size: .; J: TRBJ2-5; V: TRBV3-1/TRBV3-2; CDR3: CASSQDAGKETQYF; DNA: TGTGCCAGCAGCCAAGACGCGGGAAAAGAGACCCAGTACTTC
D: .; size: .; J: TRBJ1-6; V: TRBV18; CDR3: CASSPRVPAYNSPLHF; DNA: TGTGCCAGCTCACCCCGGGTCCCGGCCTATAATTCACCCCTCCACTTT
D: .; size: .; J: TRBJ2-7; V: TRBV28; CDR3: CASSQGPPYEQYF; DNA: TGTGCCAGCAGTCAGGGCCCCCCCTACGAGCAGTACTTC
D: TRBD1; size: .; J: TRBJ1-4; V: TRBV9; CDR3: CASSVAGTANEKLFF; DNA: TGTGCCAGCAGCGTAGCTGGGACAGCTAATGAAAAACTGTTTTTT
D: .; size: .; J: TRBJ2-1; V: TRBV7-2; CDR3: CASSLDSYNEQFF; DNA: TGTGCCAGCAGCTTAGATAGCTACAATGAGCAGTTCTTC
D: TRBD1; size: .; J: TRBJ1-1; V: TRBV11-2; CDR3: CASSLSQGGEAFF; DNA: TGTGCCAGCAGCTTATCACAGGGGGGGGAAGCTTTCTTT